This T cell receptor (beta chain) is drawn from a study of blood T cell repertoires in COVID-19. Across the whole study: The origin of the acute and convalescent COVID-19 samples was the United States, Italy and Spain. T cells, B-cell-depleted T cells, or PBMCs supplied cDNA or gDNA.

In the original processing: Nucleated cell counts were estimated from reference gene primer amplification. Generated by immunoSEQ multiplex PCR, the TCRdb table keeps only in-frame clones and is missing some. From that table come the V and J calls and clone size; the DNA was used to work out D and trimming. The data show around 250,000 clones, with around 88% seen just once and about 12% held by the top ten. Germline V lookup: CDR1 SNHLY, CDR2 FYNNEI. The CDR3 is made up of 16 amino acids. J gave up 0 bases and V 7 bases, and 8 bases lay outside the gene matches. Sequencing input: peripheral blood. The chain is built from TRBV2 and TRBJ2-2; 7 bases map to TRBD2. The origin of this receptor is an elderly man with acute or convalescent COVID-19. CDR3: CASNWAGTTNTGELFF. The CDR3 coding sequence is TGTGCCAGCAACTGGGCGGGGACTACGAACACCGGGGAGCTGTTTTTT.